A single sample gave rise to the 17 T cell receptor beta chains below, sequenced in a study of cytomegalovirus exposure and HLA in healthy donors. The repertoire was sequenced with immunoSEQ multiplex PCR; TCRdb's copy has only in-frame clones and lacks some. The data hold around 300,000 clones, with roughly 85% observed a single time. The sample comprised PBMCs. Receptors were obtained from a woman aged 18-29 years in good health and CMV-seronegative.

This rearrangement joins TRBV5-8 to TRBJ2-7; TRBD1 aligns across 7 bases. The CDR3 spans 14 residues. The germline V gene encodes CDR1 SGHTS and CDR2 YDEGEE. V gave up 4 bases and J gave up 2 bases; unmatched junction bases: 6. The DNA of the CDR3 is TGTGCCAGCAGCGCCCGACAGGGCCCCTACGAGCAGTACTTC. This gives the protein CASSARQGPYEQYF.

This clone has only a few counts. This chain links TRBV30 with TRBJ2-7, with TRBD1 matching 9 bases. Germline V gene sequence: CDR1 GTSNPN, CDR2 SVGIG (reference sequence). V lost 5 bases, J lost 3 bases, and 5 bases stayed unmatched. CDR3 length: 13 residues. The CDR3 nucleotides are TGTGCCTGGGGGACAGGGAATAGCTACGAGCAGTACTTC. Its protein product is CAWGTGNSYEQYF.

V and J are TRBV5-1 and TRBJ1-2; 7 nucleotides match TRBD1. The CDR3 spans 15 residues. The V and J ends lost 3 bases and 1 base, in that order; junction bases with no gene match: 6. Germline CDR1 and CDR2: SGHRS and YFSETQ. The CDR3 is CASSSGDRGNYGYTF. The CDR3 bases are TGCGCCAGCAGCTCAGGGGACAGAGGTAACTATGGCTACACCTTC.

The chain couples TRBV6-1 to TRBJ2-1; 14 bases line up with TRBD2. The CDR3 is made up of 15 amino acids. Trimming cost V 6 bases and J 8 bases; bases outside gene matches: 6. CDR1 is MNHNS, CDR2 SASEGT, per germline. CDR3 coding DNA: TGTGCCAGCAGCGTGACTAGCGGGAGGGTCTATGAGCAGTTCTTC. The encoded protein is CASSVTSGRVYEQFF.

This chain connects TRBV4-1 to TRBJ1-1, with D possibly being TRBD1 (6 bases). CDR1 MGHRA and CDR2 YSYEKL come from the germline V gene. Trimming shortened V by 0 bases and J by 6 bases, and 20 bases separated the two germline ends. This CDR3 has 17 amino acids. DNA of the CDR3: TGCGCCAGCAGCCAAGATCTAGTCGGACAGAGAAAAGCTGAAGCTTTCTTT. Translated: CASSQDLVGQRKAEAFF.

The V and J genes are TRBV12-2 and TRBJ1-1. TRBV12-2 is marked as a pseudogene. This CDR3 has 18 amino acids. The CDR3 DNA reads TGTGCAAGTCGCCCTCCTGGGGGGGCCACAGACGTGAACACTGAAGCTTTCTTT. Residues: CASRPPGGATDVNTEAFF.

On this clone: One end of the junction does not line up with germline, which may come from a read error. This sequence joins TRBV7-7 and TRBJ2-5; a weak D match, TRBD2 (6 bases). The CDR3 contains 15 residues. Germline-derived CDR1 and CDR2 are SSHAT and FNYEAQ (reference sequence). The CDR3 nucleotides are TGTGCTAGCAGCTTAGCGGCAGGGATCCAAGAGACCCAGTACTTC. As protein: CASSLAAGIQETQYF.

This clone is a singleton in its sample. V gene TRBV10-1 combines with J gene TRBJ2-1; maybe TRBD1 (5 bases). Trimming left V 4 bases short and J 0 bases short, with 7 bases between. Germline V gives CDR1 WNHNN, CDR2 SYGVQD (reference sequence). The CDR3 sequence is 14 residues long. Here the CDR3 DNA reads TGCGCCAGCAGTGGGACATACTCCTACAATGAGCAGTTCTTC. Amino acid sequence: CASSGTYSYNEQFF.

J is TRBJ2-1 and V is TRBV5-6, with 7 bases lining up with TRBD2. Per the germline V gene, CDR1 is SGHDT and CDR2 is YYEEEE. J gave up 7 bases and V 7 bases, and 17 bases lay outside the gene matches. The length of the CDR3 is 16 residues. DNA of the CDR3: TGTGCCAGCTGCGACTTTACTGGGCCGCGGGGGAATGAGCAGTTCTTC. This codes for CASCDFTGPRGNEQFF.

The chain recombines TRBV7-8 with TRBJ2-7; 8 nucleotides match TRBD1. The CDR3 covers 15 residues. The germline V gene encodes CDR1 SGHVS and CDR2 FQNEAQ. Trimming cost V 2 bases and J 0 bases; bases outside gene matches: 3. The CDR3 protein is CASSLYRGNSYEQYF. CDR3 nucleotide sequence: TGTGCCAGCAGCTTATACAGGGGGAACTCCTACGAGCAGTACTTC.

J is TRBJ1-4 and V is TRBV4-3; 7 nucleotides match TRBD1. V was clipped by 5 bases and J by 5 bases; unmatched bases: 14. CDR1 and CDR2 from the germline V gene are LGHNA and YSLEER. This CDR3 comprises 17 residues. The CDR3 loop reads CASSSRQGQPENEKLFF. In DNA, the CDR3 is TGCGCCAGCAGCTCAAGACAGGGCCAACCGGAAAATGAAAAACTGTTTTTT.

The chain couples TRBV7-2 to TRBJ1-1; D may be TRBD1 (6 bases). Germline V CDR1 and CDR2: SGHTA, FQGNSA. The length of the CDR3 is 14 residues. V gave up 6 bases and J gave up 0 bases, with 11 bases separating them. CDR3 bases: TGTGCCAGCAGTTCACAGGGTATGAACACTGAAGCTTTCTTT. Encoded protein: CASSSQGMNTEAFF. Full variable domain (outside the CDR3, taken from reference TRBV7-2 and TRBJ1-1): GAGVSQSPSNKVTEKGKDVELRCDPISGHTALYWYRQSLGQGLEFLIYFQGNSAPDKSGLPSDRFSAERTGGSVSTLTIQRTQQEDSAVYLCASSSQGMNTEAFFGQGTRLTVV.

This rearrangement joins TRBV11-3 to TRBJ2-5; 8 positions match TRBD2. From germline, CDR1 is SGHNT and CDR2 YENEEA. V lost 3 bases to trimming and J lost 10 bases; unmatched junction nucleotides: 13. This CDR3 region has 15 residues. Here the CDR3 reads CASSFGLAGRVDQYF. CDR3 sequence (DNA): TGTGCCAGCAGCTTCGGACTAGCAGGCAGAGTGGACCAGTACTTC.

Written as DNA, the CDR3 is TGTGCCAGCAGTTCCTTGGGACAGGGGGCCCACGAGCAGTACTTC. It codes for CASSSLGQGAHEQYF. V usage is TRBV5-6 and J usage is TRBJ2-7; TRBD1 matches 12 bases. The CDR3 has 15 amino acids. The germline V gene has CDR1 SGHDT and CDR2 YYEEEE. The V and J ends lost 5 bases and 5 bases, in that order; junction bases with no gene match: 8.

This clone has only a few counts. The J gene is TRBJ1-3, the V gene TRBV25-1, with 7 bases aligning to TRBD1. Looked up from germline, CDR1 is MGHDK and CDR2 is SYGVNS. This CDR3 is 16 amino acids long. With V trimmed by 1 base and J by 4 bases, 7 bases remained unmatched. The CDR3 here is CASSELLGTAGNTIYF. The CDR3 region has the DNA TGTGCCAGCAGTGAATTACTGGGGACAGCCGGAAACACCATATATTTT.

The chain has TRBV5-1 and TRBJ2-1, with 10 bases aligning to TRBD1. Trimming removed 4 bases from V and 5 bases from J; junction bases left unmatched: 9. CDR1 and CDR2 (germline): SGHRS, YFSETQ. This CDR3 spans 16 amino acids. For the CDR3, the DNA is TGCGCCAGCAGCGTGACCGGCGGGACAGGGGACAATGAGCAGTTCTTC. This encodes CASSVTGGTGDNEQFF.

This chain uses TRBV7-2 with TRBJ1-3; D gene unclear. Germline CDR1 is SGHTA and CDR2 is FQGNSA. The CDR3 covers 16 residues. Deletions cut 2 bases from V and 0 bases from J, with 11 bases between. The CDR3 DNA follows: TGTGCCAGCAGCTTAAAAAGTCCAGACTCTGGAAACACCATATATTTT. Its translation is CASSLKSPDSGNTIYF. Filled out from reference TRBV7-2 and TRBJ1-3, the complete variable domain reads GAGVSQSPSNKVTEKGKDVELRCDPISGHTALYWYRQSLGQGLEFLIYFQGNSAPDKSGLPSDRFSAERTGGSVSTLTIQRTQQEDSAVYLCASSLKSPDSGNTIYFGEGSWLTVV.